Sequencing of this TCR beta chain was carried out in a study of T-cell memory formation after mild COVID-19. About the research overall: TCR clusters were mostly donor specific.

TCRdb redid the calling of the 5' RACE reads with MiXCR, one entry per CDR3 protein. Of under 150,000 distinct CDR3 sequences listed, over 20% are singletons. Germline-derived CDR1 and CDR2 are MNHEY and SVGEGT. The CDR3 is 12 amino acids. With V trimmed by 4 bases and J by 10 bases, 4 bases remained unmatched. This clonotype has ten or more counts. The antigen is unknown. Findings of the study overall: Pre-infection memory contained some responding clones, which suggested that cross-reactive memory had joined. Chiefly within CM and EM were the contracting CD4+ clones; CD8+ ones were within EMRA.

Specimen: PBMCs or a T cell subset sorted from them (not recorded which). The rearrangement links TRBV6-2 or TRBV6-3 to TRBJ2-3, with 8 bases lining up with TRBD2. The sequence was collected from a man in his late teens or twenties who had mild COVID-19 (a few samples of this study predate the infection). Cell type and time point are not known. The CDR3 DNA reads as TGTGCCAGCAGTTCCAGCGGGGGCCCGCAGTATTTT. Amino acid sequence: CASSSSGGPQYF.